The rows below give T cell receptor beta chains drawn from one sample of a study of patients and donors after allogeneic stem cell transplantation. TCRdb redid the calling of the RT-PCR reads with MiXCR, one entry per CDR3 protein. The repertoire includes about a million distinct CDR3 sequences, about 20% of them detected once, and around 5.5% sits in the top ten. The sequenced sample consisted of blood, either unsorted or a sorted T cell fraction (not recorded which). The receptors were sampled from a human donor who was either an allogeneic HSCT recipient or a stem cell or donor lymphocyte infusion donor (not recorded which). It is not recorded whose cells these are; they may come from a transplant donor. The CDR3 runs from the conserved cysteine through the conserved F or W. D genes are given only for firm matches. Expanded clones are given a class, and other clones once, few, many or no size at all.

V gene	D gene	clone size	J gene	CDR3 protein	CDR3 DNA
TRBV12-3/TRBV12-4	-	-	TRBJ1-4	CASSLEDGELFF	TGTGCCAGCAGTTTAGAGGACGGGGAACTGTTTTTT
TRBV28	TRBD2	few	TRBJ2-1	CASRTSGRGDEQFF	TGTGCCAGCAGGACTAGCGGGAGAGGCGATGAGCAGTTCTTC
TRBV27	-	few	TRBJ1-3	CASSFSQSSGNTIYF	TGTGCCAGCAGTTTTTCTCAGAGCTCTGGAAACACCATATATTTT
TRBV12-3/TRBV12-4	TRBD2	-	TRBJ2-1	CASSFPSGNRNEQFF	TGTGCCAGCAGTTTTCCTAGCGGCAACAGGAATGAGCAGTTCTTC
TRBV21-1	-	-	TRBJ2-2	CASSKAAATGELFF	TGTGCCAGCAGCAAAGCAGCCGCCACCGGGGAGCTGTTTTTT
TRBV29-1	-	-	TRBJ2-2	CSVVFRRDNTGELFF	TGCAGCGTTGTATTCCGCAGGGACAACACCGGGGAGCTGTTTTTT
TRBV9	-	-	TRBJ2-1	CASSVFLSDNEQFF	TGTGCCAGCAGCGTCTTCCTTAGCGACAATGAGCAGTTCTTC
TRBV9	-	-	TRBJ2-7	CASSVDEGVEQYF	TGTGCCAGCAGCGTAGACGAGGGAGTAGAGCAGTACTTC
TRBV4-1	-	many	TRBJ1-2	CASSQDSGGYGYTF	TGCGCCAGCAGCCAAGACTCAGGTGGATATGGCTACACCTTC
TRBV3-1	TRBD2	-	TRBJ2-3	CASSPYTTSGATDTQYF	TGTGCCAGCAGCCCCTATACGACTAGCGGGGCAACAGATACGCAGTATTTT
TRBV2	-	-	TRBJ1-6	CASGVEGDNNSPLHF	TGTGCCAGCGGAGTGGAGGGCGATAATAATTCACCCCTCCACTTT
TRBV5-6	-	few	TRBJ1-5	CASSFMGSRNQPQHF	TGTGCCAGCAGCTTTATGGGGTCTCGCAATCAGCCCCAGCATTTT
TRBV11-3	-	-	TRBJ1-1	CASSLYAVKSTEAFF	TGTGCCAGCAGCTTATATGCGGTAAAATCCACTGAAGCTTTCTTT
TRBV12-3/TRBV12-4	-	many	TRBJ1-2	CASHGQFGYTF	TGTGCCAGCCATGGTCAATTCGGCTACACCTTC
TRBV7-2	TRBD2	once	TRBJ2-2	CASSRDYNTGELFF	TGTGCCAGCAGCCGGGACTATAACACCGGGGAGCTGTTTTTT
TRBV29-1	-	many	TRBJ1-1	CSVEDLPEAFF	TGCAGCGTTGAAGATTTACCTGAAGCTTTCTTT
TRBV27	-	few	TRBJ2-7	CASSFGDPQSSYEQYF	TGTGCCAGCAGTTTCGGGGACCCACAGAGCTCCTACGAGCAGTACTTC
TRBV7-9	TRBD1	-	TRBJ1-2	CASSPTGTGMGYGYTF	TGTGCCAGCAGCCCTACCGGGACAGGGATGGGCTATGGCTACACCTTC
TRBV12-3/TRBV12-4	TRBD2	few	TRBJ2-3	CASSYPSGGTDTQYF	TGTGCCAGCAGTTACCCTAGCGGGGGCACAGATACGCAGTATTTT
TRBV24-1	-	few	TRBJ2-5	CATETPTRTQYF	TGTGCCACCGAAACCCCAACGCGGACCCAGTACTTC
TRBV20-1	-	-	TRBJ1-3	CSASPGTASSGNTIYF	TGCAGTGCTAGTCCCGGGACGGCGAGCTCTGGAAACACCATATATTTT
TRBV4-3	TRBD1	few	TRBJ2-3	CASSQLRPGTVTDTQYF	TGCGCCAGCAGCCAACTCCGACCCGGGACAGTAACAGATACGCAGTATTTT
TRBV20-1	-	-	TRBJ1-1	CSARHNRDNGEAFF	TGCAGTGCTAGACACAACCGGGACAACGGAGAAGCTTTCTTT
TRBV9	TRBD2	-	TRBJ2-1	CASSVAEREGVEQFF	TGTGCCAGCAGCGTAGCTGAGCGGGAGGGGGTTGAGCAGTTCTTC
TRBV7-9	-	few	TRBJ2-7	CASSLISLGSEQYF	TGTGCCAGCAGCCTAATCTCCTTAGGGTCCGAGCAGTACTTC
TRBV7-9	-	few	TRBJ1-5	CASSDSGGFGQPQHF	TGTGCCAGCAGCGATAGCGGGGGGTTCGGTCAGCCCCAGCATTTT
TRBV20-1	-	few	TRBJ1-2	CSATRGGYTF	TGCAGTGCTACCAGGGGTGGCTACACCTTC
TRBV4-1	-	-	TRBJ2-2	CASSWLIARDTGELFF	TGCGCCAGCAGCTGGTTGATAGCGCGGGACACCGGGGAGCTGTTTTTT
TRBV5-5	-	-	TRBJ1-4	CASSSREGYNEKLFF	TGTGCCAGCAGCTCGAGAGAGGGCTATAATGAAAAACTGTTTTTT
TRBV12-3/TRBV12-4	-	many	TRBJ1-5	CASSLGSSSSNQPQHF	TGTGCCAGCAGTTTAGGAAGCAGTAGTAGCAATCAGCCCCAGCATTTT
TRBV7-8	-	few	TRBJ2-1	CASSSPWGQSYNEQFF	TGTGCCAGCAGCTCGCCTTGGGGGCAGAGTTACAATGAGCAGTTCTTC
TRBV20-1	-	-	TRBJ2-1	CSARGTAVNEQFF	TGCAGTGCTAGAGGCACCGCGGTCAATGAGCAGTTCTTC
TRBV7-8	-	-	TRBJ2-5	CASSSSRAQETQYF	TGTGCCAGCAGCTCGAGTCGGGCCCAAGAGACCCAGTACTTC
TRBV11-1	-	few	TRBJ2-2	CASSSPFYRGTGELFF	TGTGCCAGCAGCTCTCCTTTCTATAGGGGGACCGGGGAGCTGTTTTTT
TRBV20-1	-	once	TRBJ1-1	CSVPEAFF	TGCAGTGTACCTGAAGCTTTCTTT
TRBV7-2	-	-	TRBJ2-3	CASSDPLRGTPDNTQYF	TGTGCCAGCAGCGATCCCCTCCGAGGGACTCCAGACAATACGCAGTATTTT
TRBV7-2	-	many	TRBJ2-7	CASSPGGTPGYEQYF	TGTGCCAGCAGCCCTGGGGGGACCCCAGGCTACGAGCAGTACTTC
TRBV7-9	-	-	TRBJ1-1	CASSPRIGYTEAFF	TGTGCCAGCAGCCCCAGGATCGGCTACACTGAAGCTTTCTTT
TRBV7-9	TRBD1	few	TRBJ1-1	CASSPRNRGSRTEAFF	TGTGCCAGCAGCCCCCGTAACAGGGGATCGCGCACTGAAGCTTTCTTT
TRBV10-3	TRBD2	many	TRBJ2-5	CAISEYIAGAGETQYF	TGTGCCATCAGTGAATATATAGCGGGAGCCGGGGAGACCCAGTACTTC
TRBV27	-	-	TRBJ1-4	CASRERGEKLFF	TGTGCCAGCCGCGAGCGGGGGGAAAAACTGTTTTTT
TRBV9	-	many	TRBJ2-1	CASSGSGARYNEQFF	TGTGCCAGCAGCGGATCGGGGGCTAGGTACAATGAGCAGTTCTTC
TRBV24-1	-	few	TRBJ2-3	CATSDLLDTQYF	TGTGCCACCAGTGATTTGTTAGATACGCAGTATTTT
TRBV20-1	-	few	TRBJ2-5	CSARDFVGQTQYF	TGCAGTGCTAGAGATTTTGTCGGTCAGACCCAGTACTTC
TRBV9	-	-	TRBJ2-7	CASSRRLDEQYF	TGTGCCAGCAGCCGTAGGCTCGACGAGCAGTACTTC
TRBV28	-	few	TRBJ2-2	CASSDPGRANTGELFF	TGTGCCAGCAGTGATCCGGGCAGGGCGAACACCGGGGAGCTGTTTTTT
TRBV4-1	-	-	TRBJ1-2	CASSQNGPTRGYTF	TGCGCCAGCAGCCAGAATGGGCCCACGCGTGGCTACACCTTC
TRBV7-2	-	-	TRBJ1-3	CASSLGRVAVSGNTIYF	TGTGCCAGCAGCTTAGGGCGCGTGGCGGTCTCTGGAAACACCATATATTTT
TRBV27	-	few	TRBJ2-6	CASSPIGGSGANVLTF	TGTGCCAGCAGCCCCATTGGGGGCTCTGGGGCCAACGTCCTGACTTTC
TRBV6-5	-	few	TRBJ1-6	CASSYSGVGGAGSPLHF	TGTGCCAGCAGTTATTCAGGCGTCGGGGGGGCGGGTTCACCCCTCCACTTT
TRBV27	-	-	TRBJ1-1	CASSLLREKYTEAFF	TGTGCCAGCAGCCTCCTCAGGGAGAAGTACACTGAAGCTTTCTTT
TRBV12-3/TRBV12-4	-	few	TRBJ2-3	CASSFTKRQYF	TGTGCCAGCAGTTTCACGAAAAGACAGTATTTT
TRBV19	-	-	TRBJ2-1	CASSAASQYNEQFF	TGTGCCAGTAGTGCGGCTAGCCAATACAATGAGCAGTTCTTC
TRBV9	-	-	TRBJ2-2	CASSAYSNLNTGELFF	TGTGCCAGCAGCGCCTATTCAAACTTAAACACCGGGGAGCTGTTTTTT
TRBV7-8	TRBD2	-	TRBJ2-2	CASSFLTSGPTGELFF	TGTGCCAGCAGCTTCCTGACTAGCGGCCCCACCGGGGAGCTGTTTTTT
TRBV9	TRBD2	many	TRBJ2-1	CASSDSGLVGNEQFF	TGTGCCAGCAGCGACTCGGGACTAGTCGGCAATGAGCAGTTCTTC
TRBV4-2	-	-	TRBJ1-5	CASSQDRVRDQPQHF	TGTGCCAGCAGCCAAGACCGCGTACGGGATCAGCCCCAGCATTTT
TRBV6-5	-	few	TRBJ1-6	CASSYGRDYNSPLHF	TGTGCCAGCAGTTACGGGCGGGACTATAATTCACCCCTCCACTTT
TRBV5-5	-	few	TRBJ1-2	CASSLKQTYGYTF	TGTGCCAGCAGCTTGAAACAGACCTATGGCTACACCTTC